These 12 T cell receptor beta chains originate from one sample sequenced in a study of cytomegalovirus exposure and HLA in healthy donors. Sequencing was performed with immunoSEQ multiplex PCR; in TCRdb, only in-frame clones are kept and a portion is missing. The sample shows 71,000 or so clones, over 85% of them seen only once. Sequenced material: PBMCs. Receptors were obtained from a man aged 18 to 30 in good health and CMV-seropositive.

The V gene is TRBV5-1, the J gene TRBJ1-4; 8 bases are a match to TRBD1. V shed 0 bases and J 8 bases; nucleotides not matched to a gene: 6. In germline, CDR1 is SGHRS, CDR2 YFSETQ. This CDR3 contains 15 residues. The CDR3 loop reads CASSLVGTGGEKLFF. The CDR3 DNA follows: TGCGCCAGCAGCTTGGTGGGGACAGGTGGAGAAAAACTGTTTTTT.

The J gene is TRBJ1-1, the V gene TRBV5-1, with no clear D. V was pared by 1 base and J by 1 base, with 5 bases between. Germline V gives CDR1 SGHRS, CDR2 YFSETQ. The CDR3 loop spans 13 amino acids. CDR3 coding DNA: TGCGCCAGCAGCTTGCAGGCGAACACTGAAGCTTTCTTT. Translation gives CASSLQANTEAFF.

The J gene is TRBJ1-1, the V gene TRBV5-6, with D maybe TRBD1 (6 bases). This CDR3 has 12 residues. Per the germline V gene, CDR1 is SGHDT and CDR2 is YYEEEE. V was pared by 5 bases and J by 10 bases, with 15 bases between. The CDR3 loop reads CASSIGQGRAFF. The CDR3 DNA reads as TGTGCCAGCAGTATTGGTCAGGGGCGAGCTTTCTTT. Drawing the rest from reference TRBV5-6 and TRBJ1-1, the complete variable domain is DAGVTQSPTHLIKTRGQQVTLRCSPKSGHDTVSWYQQALGQGPQFIFQYYEEEERQRGNFPDRFSGHQFPNYSSELNVNALLLGDSALYLCASSIGQGRAFFGQGTRLTVV.

The V call is TRBV30, the J call TRBJ2-1; no clear D. V lost 3 bases to trimming and J lost 6 bases, with 6 bases between them. Germline CDR1 is GTSNPN and CDR2 is SVGIG (reference sequence). The CDR3 is 11 residues long. The CDR3 protein is CAWRNSNEQFF. The CDR3, as DNA: TGTGCCTGGAGAAACAGCAATGAGCAGTTCTTC.

V is TRBV6-6 and J is TRBJ2-5, with D possibly TRBD2 on 6 matching bases. Trimming removed 6 bases at V and 5 bases at J, with 19 bases between. The CDR3 contains 15 residues. Germline CDR1 and CDR2: MNHNY and SVGAGI (reference sequence). The CDR3 DNA reads TGTGCCAGCAGACAGCGTAGGGACTCCGGGGAGACCCAGTACTTC. Its protein product is CASRQRRDSGETQYF.

V gene TRBV19 combines with J gene TRBJ2-7, with 8 bases matching TRBD1. The CDR3 loop spans 15 amino acids. J was trimmed by 2 bases and V by 5 bases; bases with no gene match: 8. Per the germline V gene, CDR1 is LNHDA and CDR2 is SQIVND (reference sequence). Here the CDR3 DNA reads TGTGCCAGTAGTCGGGACAGGAATCTAGCCTACGAGCAGTACTTC. As protein: CASSRDRNLAYEQYF. Together with reference TRBV19 and TRBJ2-7, the CDR3 gives the full variable domain: DGGITQSPKYLFRKEGQNVTLSCEQNLNHDAMYWYRQDPGQGLRLIYYSQIVNDFQKGDIAEGYSVSREKKESFPLTVTSAQKNPTAFYLCASSRDRNLAYEQYFGPGTRLTVT.

This clone was detected only once. This rearrangement joins TRBV5-4 to TRBJ1-1; D remains ambiguous. V was clipped by 1 base and J by 4 bases, with 8 bases between them. This CDR3 is built from 13 residues. Per germline, CDR1 SGHNT and CDR2 YYREEE (reference sequence). CDR3 coding DNA: TGTGCCAGCAGCTTGAGAGGGTCCACTGAAGCTTTCTTT. Translated, it gives CASSLRGSTEAFF.

V and J are TRBV5-1 and TRBJ1-1; tentatively, D is TRBD1 (5 bases). This CDR3 spans 15 amino acids. CDR1 is SGHRS, CDR2 YFSETQ, per germline. Trimming took off 0 bases at V and 4 bases at J, with 13 bases between the two ends. CDR3 bases: TGCGCCAGCAGCTTGGGCCTGGGGGAGGTCACTGAAGCTTTCTTT. Residues: CASSLGLGEVTEAFF. The full variable domain, completed using reference TRBV5-1 and TRBJ1-1, is KAGVTQTPRYLIKTRGQQVTLSCSPISGHRSVSWYQQTPGQGLQFLFEYFSETQRNKGNFPGRFSGRQFSNSRSEMNVSTLELGDSALYLCASSLGLGEVTEAFFGQGTRLTVV.

The V gene is TRBV5-6, the J gene TRBJ1-5; D unresolved. Trimming stripped 2 bases from V and 7 bases from J, with 10 bases between. CDR1 SGHDT and CDR2 YYEEEE come from the germline V gene. The CDR3 runs to 13 residues. CDR3 sequence (DNA): TGTGCCAGCAGCTTCTGGAACAGCCAGCCCCAGCATTTT. It specifies CASSFWNSQPQHF.

The J gene is TRBJ1-5, the V gene TRBV9; possible D gene TRBD1, 5 bases. Germline CDR1 is SGDLS and CDR2 is YYNGEE. CDR3 length equals 13 residues. V was clipped by 0 bases and J by 7 bases, with 8 bases between them. The CDR3 loop is CASSVVPGQPQHF. The CDR3 DNA sequence: TGTGCCAGCAGCGTAGTCCCAGGGCAGCCCCAGCATTTT.

This sequence joins TRBV18 and TRBJ2-3; TRBD1 agrees at 7 bases. This CDR3 contains 13 residues. The trim removed 5 bases at V and 6 bases at J, leaving 5 bases unmatched. CDR1 is KGHSH, CDR2 LQKENI, per germline. The CDR3 coding sequence is TGTGCCAGCTCATACGACAGGGCCGATACGCAGTATTTT. Translated: CASSYDRADTQYF.

J is TRBJ2-2 and V is TRBV10-3; possibly TRBD1 for D (6 bases). The CDR3 totals 14 residues. V was clipped by 7 bases and J by 3 bases, with 12 bases between them. CDR1 is ENHRY and CDR2 is SYGVKD in the germline V gene. The CDR3 DNA is TGTGCCATCAACGAACAGGGCCACACCGGGGAGCTGTTTTTT. Translation: CAINEQGHTGELFF.